The rows below give T cell receptor beta chains drawn from one sample of a study of post-analysis software for immune sequencing data. From the PCR reads, TCRdb called clonotypes with MiXCR, one entry per CDR3 protein. The sample has hundreds of thousands of distinct CDR3 sequences, approximately 30% seen once. Sample: blood. Every receptor here comes from a girl between 10 and 17 years old with multiple sclerosis. The CDR3 runs from the conserved cysteine through the conserved F or W. The order of the fields is clone size, D gene, J gene, V gene, CDR3 protein, CDR3 DNA. A D gene is named only where the DNA matches it firmly. A clone size is listed for some rows: how often the clone was seen (once, few, many), or a class if it is expanded.

many | - | TRBJ2-6 | TRBV11-2 | CASSFSGGPSGANVLTF | TGTGCCAGCAGCTTCAGTGGGGGGCCCTCTGGGGCCAACGTCCTGACTTTC
- | - | TRBJ2-7 | TRBV7-2 | CASSPGDSRISYEQYF | TGTGCCAGCAGCCCGGGCGACAGCCGAATCTCCTACGAGCAGTACTTC
- | - | TRBJ2-5 | TRBV25-1 | CASNTNPDNNEQYF | TGTGCCAGCAATACGAACCCCGATAACAATGAGCAGTACTTC
few | TRBD2 | TRBJ2-1 | TRBV7-9 | CASSLRGSPGGGANEQFF | TGTGCCAGCAGCTTACGGGGCAGCCCGGGAGGCGGGGCCAATGAGCAGTTCTTC
- | - | TRBJ2-1 | TRBV28 | CAHHGGSYNEQFF | TGTGCCCATCACGGCGGTTCCTACAATGAGCAGTTCTTC
many | - | TRBJ1-1 | TRBV11-1 | CASSSTDRNTEAFF | TGTGCCAGCAGCTCGACAGACCGAAACACTGAAGCTTTCTTT
few | TRBD1 | TRBJ2-7 | TRBV7-9 | CASSPSGTGSGEQYF | TGTGCCAGCAGCCCCTCGGGGACAGGGTCGGGGGAGCAGTACTTC
few | - | TRBJ2-1 | TRBV28 | CASSLGPKRNEQFF | TGTGCCAGCAGTCTAGGCCCTAAGAGGAATGAGCAGTTCTTC
- | TRBD1 | TRBJ1-1 | TRBV29-1 | CSTDRAGAEAFF | TGCAGCACGGACAGGGCGGGGGCTGAAGCTTTCTTT
- | TRBD2 | TRBJ2-3 | TRBV20-1 | CSALAGYSDTQYF | TGCAGTGCTTTAGCGGGATATTCGGATACGCAGTATTTT
many | - | TRBJ2-3 | TRBV7-9 | CASSLRTGGDTQYF | TGTGCCAGCAGCTTAAGAACAGGTGGAGATACGCAGTATTTT
- | TRBD1 | TRBJ1-1 | TRBV5-6 | CASSLRGPSVTEAFF | TGTGCCAGCAGCTTGAGGGGGCCGAGTGTCACTGAAGCTTTCTTT
- | - | TRBJ1-3 | TRBV6-5 | CASSSTRVSGNTIYF | TGTGCCAGCAGTTCCACGAGGGTCTCTGGAAACACCATATATTTT
few | - | TRBJ2-1 | TRBV27 | CASSLSTGDNEQFF | TGTGCCAGCAGTTTATCGACGGGGGACAATGAGCAGTTCTTC
few | - | TRBJ2-3 | TRBV7-2 | CASSTKNTDTQYF | TGTGCCAGCAGCACGAAAAACACAGATACGCAGTATTTT
few | - | TRBJ2-5 | TRBV15 | CATSRARGATAETQYF | TGTGCCACCAGCAGAGCGAGGGGGGCAACCGCAGAGACCCAGTACTTC
- | - | TRBJ2-5 | TRBV29-1 | CSVEDRANQETQYF | TGCAGCGTTGAAGATAGGGCTAACCAAGAGACCCAGTACTTC
- | - | TRBJ1-6 | TRBV5-1 | CASSLVQRNSPLHF | TGCGCCAGCAGCTTGGTGCAGCGGAATTCACCCCTCCACTTT
few | TRBD1 | TRBJ1-2 | TRBV20-1 | CSAIVPGQGTYGYTF | TGCAGTGCTATCGTCCCGGGACAGGGTACCTATGGCTACACCTTC
- | - | TRBJ2-1 | TRBV28 | CASSEGGTYNEQFF | TGTGCCAGCAGTGAGGGGGGCACCTACAATGAGCAGTTCTTC
few | TRBD2 | TRBJ2-3 | TRBV12-3/TRBV12-4 | CATWGGPEKQYF | TGTGCCACCTGGGGGGGACCTGAGAAGCAGTATTTT
- | - | TRBJ2-7 | TRBV5-1 | CASRFRAGTAYEQYF | TGCGCCAGCAGGTTCCGGGCCGGGACGGCCTACGAGCAGTACTTC
- | - | TRBJ2-7 | TRBV15 | CATSRDQTAPYEQYF | TGTGCCACCAGCAGAGATCAGACAGCCCCCTACGAGCAGTACTTC